This is a list of T cell receptor beta chains from one sample in a study of blood T cell repertoires in COVID-19. The method was immunoSEQ multiplex PCR; TCRdb's version includes in-frame clones alone and lacks a portion of them. The sample yields hundreds of thousands of clones, around 91% seen once. The sequenced sample consisted of peripheral blood. The receptors derive from a woman aged 18-30 years who had recovered from COVID-19. Each CDR3 is given with its conserved first and last residue. A D gene is named only where the DNA matches it firmly. Part of the rows lack a size; the others show once, few, many or a class for expanded clones.

D gene	CDR3 length	V gene	clone size	J gene	CDR3 DNA	CDR3 protein
TRBD2	14	TRBV2	few	TRBJ2-2	TGTGCCGACCGACTGACTAGCGTTACCGGGGAGCTGTTTTTT	CADRLTSVTGELFF
TRBD1	17	TRBV30	.	TRBJ1-4	TGTGCCTGGAGGGGCAGGGGGCTTCAAAAAACTAATGAAAAACTGTTTTTT	CAWRGRGLQKTNEKLFF
.	12	TRBV9	.	TRBJ1-2	TGTGCCAGCAACGGACAGAGCTATGGCTACACCTTC	CASNGQSYGYTF
.	15	TRBV7-8	few	TRBJ2-1	TGTGCCAGCAGCTTTTTCGACGGCCCCAGGGATGAGCAGTTCTTC	CASSFFDGPRDEQFF
TRBD1	15	TRBV5-5	.	TRBJ1-1	TGTGCCAGCAGCTGGGGGAACAGGGGGCGAACTGAAGCTTTCTTT	CASSWGNRGRTEAFF
TRBD2	17	TRBV2	.	TRBJ2-3	TGTGCCAGCAGGACCGCGAATAGCGGGAGGCCGGAAGATACGCAGTATTTT	CASRTANSGRPEDTQYF
.	15	TRBV9	.	TRBJ1-1	TGTGCCAGCAGCGCGGGGGAAGGTTTGGACACTGAAGCTTTCTTT	CASSAGEGLDTEAFF
.	15	TRBV7-2	.	TRBJ2-1	TGTGCCAGCAGCTTACAAGGAGGCTCCTACAATGAGCAGTTCTTC	CASSLQGGSYNEQFF
.	13	TRBV9	.	TRBJ1-4	TGTGCCAGCAGCCCGACAGGTTTCGAAAAACTGTTTTTT	CASSPTGFEKLFF
.	14	TRBV27	few	TRBJ1-6	TGTGCCAGCAGTTTATATTCGGGATATTCACCCCTCCACTTT	CASSLYSGYSPLHF
TRBD1	15	TRBV27	.	TRBJ2-2	TGTGCCAGCAGTTTATCGACAGGGGGGATCGGGGAGCTGTTTTTT	CASSLSTGGIGELFF
TRBD2	16	TRBV19	.	TRBJ2-2	TGTGCCAGTAGTATTTTCGGGGGGAGGGGCGCCGGGGAGCTGTTTTTT	CASSIFGGRGAGELFF
TRBD1	20	TRBV13	.	TRBJ1-2	TGTGCCAGCAGCTTAGGCTCCTTTTCTCGCTCGGGACAGGGCGCCTATGGCTACACCTTC	CASSLGSFSRSGQGAYGYTF